Following are 13 T cell receptor beta chains from one sample sequenced in a study of T cell responses to AZD1222 COVID-19 vaccine. Using immunoSEQ multiplex PCR, the repertoire was profiled, and TCRdb retains in-frame clones only, with some absent. Here the sample spans around 120,000 clones, 91% being singletons. The specimen comprised peripheral blood, sampled on day 0 of AZD1222 vaccination. The receptors stem from an adult in good health.

J is TRBJ2-1 and V is TRBV27; D possibly corresponds to TRBD1 (5 bases). There are 18 residues in the CDR3. Germline CDR1 is MNHEY and CDR2 is SMNVEV (reference sequence). V lost 5 bases and J 7 bases, leaving 27 bases between the germline ends. The CDR3 DNA sequence: TGTGCCAGCAGTACTAAAGGGCTCCGGGCCACGAACAGGAATGAGCAGTTCTTC. It specifies CASSTKGLRATNRNEQFF.

J is TRBJ2-2 and V is TRBV7-9; TRBD2 matches at 14 bases. V shed 2 bases and J 0 bases; nucleotides not matched to a gene: 5. CDR1 and CDR2 (germline): SEHNR, FQNEAQ (reference sequence). The CDR3 length is 19 residues. The CDR3 sequence is CASSLPTSGRGSNTGELFF. CDR3 bases: TGTGCCAGCAGCTTACCGACTAGCGGGAGGGGTTCGAACACCGGGGAGCTGTTTTTT.

This clone was recorded once. The chain employs TRBV2 and TRBJ1-6, with a tentative D call TRBD1 (5 bases). Germline CDR1 SNHLY, CDR2 FYNNEI. The CDR3 totals 15 residues. Deletions cut 2 bases from V and 7 bases from J, with 12 bases between. Written as DNA, the CDR3 is TGTGCCAGCAGTGAACTCGGGACGGGGAATTCACCCCTCCACTTT. Its protein is CASSELGTGNSPLHF.

The chain has TRBV30 and TRBJ2-5, with a weak D call TRBD1 (6 bases). This CDR3 is 13 amino acids long. CDR1 GTSNPN and CDR2 SVGIG come from the germline V gene (reference sequence). V was clipped by 0 bases and J by 2 bases, with 7 bases between them. For the CDR3, the DNA is TGTGCCTGGAGTGTAGGACAGCAAGAGACCCAGTACTTC. It encodes CAWSVGQQETQYF.

The CDR3 DNA reads TGTGCCAGCAGTTTCGGAGCGCTAGGCACAGATACGCAGTATTTT. The encoded protein is CASSFGALGTDTQYF. The V call is TRBV27, the J call TRBJ2-3; no clear D. V was trimmed by 3 bases and J by 1 base, leaving 11 bases between them. In germline, CDR1 is MNHEY, CDR2 SMNVEV (reference sequence). This CDR3 has 15 residues.

V and J are TRBV2 and TRBJ2-5, with TRBD2 identical over 14 bases. V shed 7 bases, J shed 5 bases, and the junction held 3 bases outside the gene matches. CDR3 length equals 14 residues. CDR1 and CDR2 from the germline V gene are SNHLY and FYNNEI. In DNA, the CDR3 is TGTGCCAGCACGGGACTAGCGGGAGAGGAGACCCAGTACTTC. Amino acid sequence: CASTGLAGEETQYF.

The J gene is TRBJ1-4, the V gene TRBV2; TRBD1 might be the D (6 bases). V gave up 11 bases and J gave up 5 bases, with 15 bases separating them. Germline-derived CDR1 and CDR2 are SNHLY and FYNNEI. The CDR3 spans 13 residues. The CDR3 protein is CACRRTENEKLFF. The CDR3 DNA sequence: TGTGCCTGCCGCCGGACAGAAAATGAAAAACTGTTTTTT. Filled out from reference TRBV2 and TRBJ1-4, the complete variable domain reads EPEVTQTPSHQVTQMGQEVILRCVPISNHLYFYWYRQILGQKVEFLVSFYNNEISEKSEIFDDQFSVERPDGSNFTLKIRSTKLEDSAMYFCACRRTENEKLFFGSGTQLSVL.

The chain employs TRBV9 and TRBJ1-2; TRBD1 matches at 8 bases. CDR1 and CDR2 (germline): SGDLS, YYNGEE. Unmatched junction bases numbered 11, after V lost 3 bases and J lost 7 bases. The CDR3 runs 15 residues. The CDR3, as DNA: TGTGCCAGCAGCGAGTCAGGGGGCACAGTGGGTGGCTACACCTTC. Amino acids: CASSESGGTVGGYTF.

The genes are TRBV18 and TRBJ1-6; TRBD1 might be the D (5 bases). The CDR3 length is 14 residues. Looked up from germline, CDR1 is KGHSH and CDR2 is LQKENI. V gave up 6 bases and J gave up 3 bases, with 9 bases separating them. CDR3 bases: TGTGCCAGCTCGCAAGGACACTATAATTCACCCCTCCACTTT. Translated: CASSQGHYNSPLHF.

The J gene is TRBJ1-2, the V gene TRBV30; D perhaps matches TRBD1 (5 bases). The CDR3 has 15 amino acids. Trimming left V 3 bases short and J 4 bases short, with 18 bases between. CDR1 GTSNPN and CDR2 SVGIG come from the germline V gene (reference sequence). CDR3 coding DNA: TGTGCCTGGAGCCCTCGGGGGACCTTATTCTATGGCTACACCTTC. Translated, it gives CAWSPRGTLFYGYTF.

The J gene is TRBJ2-5, the V gene TRBV11-3, with 13 bases fitting TRBD2. Germline V lookup: CDR1 SGHNT, CDR2 YENEEA. The CDR3 consists of 16 residues. J lost 2 bases, V lost 3 bases, and 3 bases had no gene match. As DNA, the CDR3 is TGTGCCAGCAGCTTGGGACTAGCGGGGATACAAGAGACCCAGTACTTC. Amino acids: CASSLGLAGIQETQYF.

This clone came up once. This rearrangement joins TRBV29-1 to TRBJ1-4; 7 nucleotides agree with TRBD1. This CDR3 has 15 amino acids. CDR1 SQVTM and CDR2 ANQGSEA come from the germline V gene. V lost 4 bases to trimming and J lost 0 bases; unmatched junction nucleotides: 5. Here the CDR3 DNA reads TGCAGCGTTGGGACAGGAGTTGCAACTAATGAAAAACTGTTTTTT. Translated: CSVGTGVATNEKLFF.

The rearrangement joins TRBV24-1 to TRBJ2-1; no reliable D call. The CDR3 spans 14 residues. V was clipped by 5 bases and J by 6 bases, with 13 bases between them. Germline values: CDR1 KGHDR, CDR2 SFDVKD. The CDR3 DNA follows: TGTGCCACCAGTGGGCTAGTTCGAGGCAATGAGCAGTTCTTC. Translated, it gives CATSGLVRGNEQFF.